One and the same sample provided the 2 T cell receptor delta chains below, sequenced in a study of fetal and pediatric gammadelta thymocytes. TCRdb re-processed the reads using CATT. This table has hundreds of delta-chain clones, approximately 19% appearing once. Fetal thymuses came from elective pregnancy terminations at about 14 to 22 weeks gestation. The sample consisted of non-Vgamma9Vdelta2 gamma-delta T cells from the thymus. Subset defined: CD3+gammadeltaTCR+ thymocytes not co-expressing Vgamma9 and Vdelta2. These receptors were collected from a human fetus.

This clone is large (0.1 to 1%) by share. This chain links TRDV1 with TRDJ3, with TRDD3 identical over 9 bases. This CDR3 spans 19 amino acids. Trimming at V came to 5 bases and at J to 0 bases, leaving 8 bases not matched to a gene. Germline lookup yields CDR1 TSWWSYY and CDR2 QGS. The CDR3 DNA is TGTGCTCTTGGGCATGGGGATACGAAGATCTCCTGGGACACCCGACAGATGTTTTTC. Translation: CALGHGDTKISWDTRQMFF.

This clone ranks as large (0.1 to 1%). V usage is TRDV3 and J usage is TRDJ3, with 13 bases that match TRDD3. Trimming cost V 2 bases and J 0 bases; bases outside gene matches: 4. Germline CDR1 reads TVYSNPD; CDR2 reads GDNSRS (reference sequence). This CDR3 has 18 amino acids. The CDR3 sequence: CAFVLGDTRSWDTRQMFF. CDR3 nucleotide sequence: TGTGCCTTTGTACTGGGGGATACGCGCTCCTGGGACACCCGACAGATGTTTTTC.